Listed below are T cell receptor beta chains from one sample, sequenced in a study of T cell changes during pregnancy in multiple sclerosis. TCRdb's table, derived via immunoSEQ multiplex PCR, lists solely in-frame clones and lacks some. The data contain fewer than 65,000 clones, about nine tenths of them singletons. Specimen: peripheral blood, collected after pregnancy. These receptors were taken from a female donor in good health, enrolled as a control in a pregnancy study. CDR3s include the opening cysteine and the closing phenylalanine or tryptophan. The D gene is left open where the match is weak. The listing skips clone size in some rows; elsewhere it reads once, few, many or a size class.

V gene	CDR3 length	clone size	J gene	D gene	CDR3 protein	CDR3 DNA
TRBV19	15	.	TRBJ2-7	.	CASSSPQGPFYEQYF	TGTGCCAGTAGTAGTCCGCAGGGGCCTTTTTACGAGCAGTACTTC
TRBV7-3	16	.	TRBJ2-3	TRBD2	CASSLSIAGGLDTQYF	TGTGCCAGCAGCTTATCGATAGCGGGGGGCCTCGATACGCAGTATTTT
TRBV6-6	14	.	TRBJ1-2	.	CASSYSGEDSGYTF	TGTGCCAGCAGTTACTCGGGGGAGGATAGTGGCTACACCTTC
TRBV19	16	.	TRBJ2-7	TRBD2	CASSIALAGGLGEQYF	TGTGCCAGTAGTATAGCCCTAGCGGGGGGGCTTGGCGAGCAGTACTTC
TRBV19	14	few	TRBJ1-1	TRBD1	CASSKGQGTTEAFF	TGTGCCAGTAGTAAGGGACAGGGTACGACTGAAGCTTTCTTT
TRBV5-6	14	.	TRBJ1-1	.	CASSLVRRYTEAFF	TGTGCCAGCAGCTTGGTGCGTCGGTACACTGAAGCTTTCTTT
TRBV5-1	13	.	TRBJ2-1	TRBD1	CASTNRGLNEQFF	TGCGCCAGTACAAACAGGGGGCTTAATGAGCAGTTCTTC
TRBV5-1	12	.	TRBJ2-7	.	CASSYNRAEQYF	TGCGCCAGCAGTTATAACAGGGCCGAGCAGTACTTC
TRBV6-5	15	once	TRBJ2-1	TRBD1	CASSYEGQNYNEQFF	TGTGCCAGCAGTTACGAGGGACAGAACTACAATGAGCAGTTCTTC
TRBV5-5	13	.	TRBJ2-7	TRBD2	CASTVSSGSEQYF	TGTGCCAGCACAGTTTCTAGCGGTTCCGAGCAGTACTTC
TRBV6-6	12	.	TRBJ1-1	TRBD1	CASKGQLFEAFF	TGTGCCAGCAAGGGACAGCTTTTTGAAGCTTTCTTT
TRBV27	15	.	TRBJ1-2	.	CASSLASPLNYGYTF	TGTGCCAGCAGTTTAGCCAGTCCCCTCAACTATGGCTACACCTTC
TRBV7-8	14	.	TRBJ2-7	.	CASSLVPLSYEQYF	TGTGCCAGCAGCTTAGTCCCGCTCTCCTACGAGCAGTACTTC
TRBV30	17	.	TRBJ1-5	.	CAWSVSAGVFGNQPQHF	TGTGCCTGGAGTGTTTCGGCAGGGGTGTTTGGGAATCAGCCCCAGCATTTT
TRBV15	15	.	TRBJ1-1	.	CATSSDGRRGQEAFF	TGTGCCACCAGCAGTGACGGGAGGAGGGGACAAGAAGCTTTCTTT
TRBV5-1	15	.	TRBJ2-3	.	CASSPPGVLADTQYF	TGCGCCAGCAGCCCGCCGGGAGTATTGGCAGATACGCAGTATTTT
TRBV5-4	16	.	TRBJ2-1	TRBD2	CASSLGAGGPRNEQFF	TGTGCCAGCAGCTTAGGGGCGGGGGGGCCGAGAAATGAGCAGTTCTTC
TRBV9	13	.	TRBJ1-5	.	CASSAREDQPQHF	TGTGCCAGCAGCGCGCGGGAGGATCAGCCCCAGCATTTT
TRBV5-6	14	.	TRBJ1-3	.	CASSLGGHGNTIYF	TGTGCCAGCAGCTTGGGGGGGCATGGAAACACCATATATTTT
TRBV7-2	12	once	TRBJ2-5	TRBD1	CATGTAQETQYF	TGTGCCACCGGGACAGCCCAAGAGACCCAGTACTTC
TRBV7-2	15	once	TRBJ1-2	.	CASSLYGLGGHGYTF	TGTGCCAGCAGCCTTTATGGTCTGGGAGGGCATGGCTACACCTTC
TRBV9	15	.	TRBJ2-2	TRBD2	CASSVSLAGSGELFF	TGTGCCAGCAGCGTATCACTAGCGGGGTCCGGGGAGCTGTTTTTT
TRBV7-2	15	.	TRBJ1-1	.	CASSLSQGMNTEAFF	TGTGCCAGCAGCTTATCGCAGGGGATGAACACTGAAGCTTTCTTT
TRBV7-9	15	.	TRBJ2-7	.	CASSLGEGGSHEQYF	TGTGCCAGCAGCTTAGGGGAGGGGGGTTCTCACGAGCAGTACTTC
TRBV19	17	.	TRBJ2-7	TRBD1	CASSIGTFSGDSYEQYF	TGTGCCAGTAGTATAGGCACCTTTTCAGGGGACAGCTACGAGCAGTACTTC
TRBV11-3	16	.	TRBJ2-7	TRBD1	CASSSQRQGLRGEQYF	TGTGCCAGCAGTTCACAGAGACAGGGCCTACGTGGCGAGCAGTACTTC
TRBV19	15	.	TRBJ1-5	.	CASSTTGNSNQPQHF	TGTGCCAGTAGTACTACAGGTAATAGCAATCAGCCCCAGCATTTT
TRBV5-4	14	.	TRBJ2-1	.	CASSPRTGGNEQFF	TGTGCCAGCAGCCCCCGGACAGGAGGGAATGAGCAGTTCTTC
TRBV5-1	12	.	TRBJ2-1	.	CASSASSTEQFF	TGCGCCAGCAGCGCCTCTAGCACTGAGCAGTTCTTC
TRBV15	17	once	TRBJ1-4	TRBD1	CATSRGRGTGGSEKLFF	TGTGCCACCAGCAGAGGACGCGGGACAGGGGGCAGTGAAAAACTGTTTTTT
TRBV6-4	14	.	TRBJ1-1	TRBD1	CASSGQGTLHEAFF	TGTGCCAGCAGCGGACAGGGGACGCTTCATGAAGCTTTCTTT
TRBV7-2	15	.	TRBJ1-3	.	CASSGVGGRGNTIYF	TGTGCCAGCAGTGGGGTCGGGGGGAGAGGAAACACCATATATTTT
TRBV7-2	16	.	TRBJ2-3	.	CASSTGLTASTDTQYF	TGTGCCAGCAGTACAGGACTAACGGCTAGCACAGATACGCAGTATTTT
TRBV9	17	once	TRBJ1-2	TRBD1	CASSVSQGGQINYGYTF	TGTGCCAGCAGCGTATCTCAGGGGGGACAGATCAACTATGGCTACACCTTC
TRBV4-3	19	.	TRBJ1-6	.	CASSQDLLYRTDKGPPLHF	TGCGCCAGCAGCCAAGATCTTTTATATCGGACAGATAAGGGGCCACCCCTCCACTTT
TRBV2	15	.	TRBJ2-1	TRBD1	CASTPGRGLRNEQFF	TGTGCCAGCACCCCTGGAAGGGGGCTGCGGAATGAGCAGTTCTTC
TRBV10-3	17	once	TRBJ1-1	.	CAISESRRGRENTEAFF	TGTGCCATCAGTGAGTCTCGTAGGGGCAGGGAGAACACTGAAGCTTTCTTT
TRBV11-3	17	.	TRBJ2-3	TRBD1	CASSSYLDRAFTDTQYF	TGTGCCAGCAGCTCGTACCTGGACAGGGCATTCACAGATACGCAGTATTTT
TRBV6-5	13	.	TRBJ1-1	TRBD1	CASSYGGQIEAFF	TGTGCCAGCAGTTATGGGGGACAGATTGAAGCTTTCTTT
TRBV6-1	15	.	TRBJ2-7	.	CASSEISGAAYEQYF	TGTGCCAGCAGTGAAATTTCAGGGGCGGCCTACGAGCAGTACTTC
TRBV4-3	14	.	TRBJ2-5	.	CASSQDRGQETQYF	TGCGCCAGCAGCCAAGACCGGGGGCAAGAGACCCAGTACTTC
TRBV6-5	16	.	TRBJ2-1	.	CASSYSRAIEPNEQFF	TGTGCCAGCAGTTACTCACGAGCGATAGAGCCCAATGAGCAGTTCTTC
TRBV6-4	13	.	TRBJ2-2	TRBD1	CASRTDRAGELFF	TGTGCCAGCAGGACGGACAGGGCAGGGGAGCTGTTTTTT
TRBV18	14	.	TRBJ2-5	TRBD2	CASSPEGLAGVQYF	TGTGCCAGCTCACCTGAAGGACTAGCGGGGGTCCAGTACTTC
TRBV4-2	20	.	TRBJ2-7	TRBD2	CASSQILTSGGTTPPYEQYF	TGTGCCAGCAGCCAAATTCTAACTAGCGGGGGGACTACGCCCCCCTACGAGCAGTACTTC
TRBV21-1	16	.	TRBJ2-3	.	CASSSRRGKGADTQYF	TGTGCCAGCAGCAGCCGAAGGGGGAAGGGCGCAGATACGCAGTATTTT
TRBV2	16	.	TRBJ2-2	TRBD2	CASRLSGGARTGELFF	TGTGCCAGCAGATTGAGCGGGGGGGCTCGAACCGGGGAGCTGTTTTTT
TRBV6-5	14	once	TRBJ2-7	.	CASRNRDSVYEQYF	TGTGCCAGCAGAAACCGGGACTCCGTCTACGAGCAGTACTTC
TRBV7-3	15	.	TRBJ1-6	.	CASSIMGTGNSPLHF	TGTGCCAGCAGCATCATGGGAACAGGGAATTCACCCCTCCACTTT
TRBV27	12	.	TRBJ2-3	.	CASSLGGQARYF	TGTGCCAGCAGTTTAGGTGGACAAGCACGGTATTTT
TRBV5-1	12	.	TRBJ1-2	TRBD1	CASSWGQSGYTF	TGCGCCAGCAGCTGGGGACAGAGTGGCTACACCTTC
TRBV5-1	15	.	TRBJ1-1	.	CASSTQTGQNTEAFF	TGCGCCAGCAGCACCCAGACAGGACAGAACACTGAAGCTTTCTTT
TRBV7-9	14	.	TRBJ1-2	TRBD1	CASSLRDSNYGYTF	TGTGCCAGCAGCTTAAGGGACAGTAACTATGGCTACACCTTC
TRBV30	14	.	TRBJ2-7	.	CAFTRQADRSEQYF	TGTGCCTTCACCAGACAGGCGGATCGAAGCGAGCAGTACTTC